Listed here are 2 T cell receptor beta chains from one sample, sequenced in a study of blood T cell repertoires in COVID-19. Libraries were prepared by immunoSEQ multiplex PCR; TCRdb keeps only in-frame clonotypes and omits some of them. The repertoire consists of over 150,000 clones, with roughly 84% occurring once and the leading ten covering 15% to 20%. The source material was peripheral blood. Receptor source: a man over 45 with COVID-19, enrolled during active disease.

The CDR3 DNA reads as TGTGCCAGCAGTGAAGGGGGGGGGTCTAATCAGCCCCAGCATTTT. Translation gives CASSEGGGSNQPQHF. The V call is TRBV2, the J call TRBJ1-5; D is possibly TRBD1 (5 bases). Germline CDR1 SNHLY, CDR2 FYNNEI. The CDR3 contains 15 residues. V was trimmed by 1 base and J by 4 bases, leaving 11 bases between them.

The rearrangement links TRBV2 to TRBJ2-5, with 7 nucleotides matching TRBD2. With 6 bases clipped from V and 2 bases from J, the junction kept 3 bases outside the gene matches. The germline CDR1 and CDR2 sequences are SNHLY and FYNNEI. The CDR3 totals 13 residues. CDR3 region: CASRRAGQETQYF. CDR3 in DNA: TGTGCCAGCAGACGAGCGGGACAAGAGACCCAGTACTTC. The full variable domain, rest sourced from reference TRBV2 and TRBJ2-5, is EPEVTQTPSHQVTQMGQEVILRCVPISNHLYFYWYRQILGQKVEFLVSFYNNEISEKSEIFDDQFSVERPDGSNFTLKIRSTKLEDSAMYFCASRRAGQETQYFGPGTRLLVL.